The source of this TCR beta chain is a study of beta chain features in type 1 diabetes. Study background: Investigators examined around 98 million sorted cells across all samples. Broader study findings: For patients, the naive, central memory and Treg TCRB repertoires appeared more alike than for healthy donors. TCRB CDR3s from Type 1 diabetes patients were moderately but significantly shorter in all four CD4+ subsets.

Each of the CD4+ naive, central memory, regulatory and stem cell-like memory populations was sorted via CD45RO/CCR7/CD25/CD127/CD95/CD27. Concerning this clone itself: The antigen is unknown.

Germline V gene sequence: CDR1 MDHEN, CDR2 SYDVKM. The CDR3 consists of 14 residues. Trimming stripped 2 bases from V and 0 bases from J, with 5 bases between. Sequenced material consisted of expressed TCRB transcripts (all of the isolated RNA was reverse transcribed). TCRdb keeps only in-frame clones here, not all; method: immunoSEQ multiplex PCR. The table records roughly 150,000 clones, approximately 10% of them present only once. The rearrangement uses TRBV28 and TRBJ2-4; no definite D call. The sample taken for sequencing was central memory CD4+ T cells from blood. The clonotype comes from a man in his late teens or twenties in good health. For the CDR3, the DNA is TGTGCCAGCAGTTTAATCGGAGCCAAAAACATTCAGTACTTC. Its protein is CASSLIGAKNIQYF.